The present entry profiles one T cell receptor beta chain with its context. What it recognizes is unknown. Measured with immunoSEQ multiplex PCR; TCRdb has only the in-frame clones, and not every one. The sample lists some 90,000 clones, 88% occurring once. The record originates from a study of T cell responses to AZD1222 COVID-19 vaccine. The V and J ends lost 3 bases and 7 bases, in that order; junction bases with no gene match: 5. This CDR3 spans 13 amino acids. Whole-study results and caveats: The study sampled repertoires only after the peak T cell response. Donors were largely white British and mainly female; clonal diversity was possibly underestimated.

The clonotype comes from an adult in good health. The source was peripheral blood, collected on day 0 of AZD1222 vaccination. The rearrangement joins TRBV12-3 or TRBV12-4 to TRBJ1-2; the match to TRBD1 covers 7 bases. The CDR3 loop reads CASSLRGQGGYTF. CDR3 bases: TGTGCCAGCAGTTTGAGGGGGCAGGGTGGCTACACCTTC.